The 8 T cell receptor beta chains below come from one sample, sequenced in a study of shared clonotypes between healthy human individuals. The method was immunoSEQ multiplex PCR; TCRdb's version includes in-frame clones alone and lacks a portion of them. The sample has 600,000 to 750,000 clones; about 92% are singletons. The specimen sequenced was memory CD8+ T cells from PBMCs. Specified subset: CD45RO+ cells pooled with CCR7-negative TemRA cells. The receptors originated from a man younger than 30 in good health. Some clones in this sample may be carry-over from other donors' samples.

V gene TRBV4-1 combines with J gene TRBJ2-5, with 10 bases matching TRBD1. J gave up 2 bases and V 0 bases, and 6 bases lay outside the gene matches. CDR1 is MGHRA, CDR2 YSYEKL, per germline. This CDR3 contains 17 residues. The CDR3 loop reads CASSQDHPDRGQETQYF. The CDR3 bases are TGCGCCAGCAGCCAAGATCATCCGGACAGGGGGCAAGAGACCCAGTACTTC.

V and J are TRBV29-1 and TRBJ2-2; D possibly corresponds to TRBD2 (6 bases). Germline CDR1 reads SQVTM; CDR2 reads ANQGSEA. Trimming took 4 bases from V and 6 from J, leaving 9 bases between them. The CDR3 length is 12 residues. CDR3 region: CSVAGEAGELFF. The CDR3 DNA is TGCAGCGTTGCGGGGGAAGCCGGGGAGCTGTTTTTT.

V and J are TRBV7-9 and TRBJ2-7; 9 bases are a match to TRBD2. Germline CDR1 is SEHNR and CDR2 is FQNEAQ (reference sequence). Trimming removed 5 bases from V and 7 bases from J; junction bases left unmatched: 18. The CDR3 totals 17 residues. The CDR3 sequence is CASSLRGGSLAGMEQYF. For the CDR3, the DNA is TGTGCCAGCAGCCTTAGAGGGGGTAGTCTAGCGGGGATGGAGCAGTACTTC. Together with reference TRBV7-9 and TRBJ2-7, the CDR3 gives the full variable domain: DTGVSQNPRHKITKRGQNVTFRCDPISEHNRLYWYRQTLGQGPEFLTYFQNEAQLEKSRLLSDRFSAERPKGSFSTLEIQRTEQGDSAMYLCASSLRGGSLAGMEQYFGPGTRLTVT.

The chain is built from TRBV7-8 and TRBJ2-7; 9 nucleotides line up with TRBD2. There are 16 residues in the CDR3. Trimming at V came to 4 bases and at J to 3 bases, leaving 10 bases not matched to a gene. Germline CDR1 reads SGHVS; CDR2 reads FQNEAQ. CDR3 in amino acids: CASSWTASGTFYEQYF. CDR3 DNA sequence: TGTGCCAGCAGCTGGACGGCTAGCGGGACCTTCTACGAGCAGTACTTC.

This clone was seen a handful of times. V and J are TRBV5-8 and TRBJ1-2; 8 bases match TRBD1. V dropped 5 bases and J dropped 4; count of bases not matched to a gene: 19. Germline CDR1 reads SGHTS; CDR2 reads YDEGEE. The CDR3 sequence is 18 residues long. The CDR3 nucleotides read TGTGCCAGCAGGGGCAGGACAGGGTTTGATCCTGAATCCTATGGCTACACCTTC. As protein: CASRGRTGFDPESYGYTF.

This chain uses TRBV27 with TRBJ2-1, with D perhaps given as TRBD1 or TRBD2 (5 bases each). The length of the CDR3 is 15 residues. Deletions cut 6 bases from V and 6 bases from J, with 18 bases between. The germline V gene encodes CDR1 MNHEY and CDR2 SMNVEV (reference sequence). Here the CDR3 reads CASSIGTAPFNEQFF. DNA of the CDR3: TGTGCCAGCAGCATAGGGACGGCCCCTTTCAATGAGCAGTTCTTC.

CDR3 in DNA: TGTGCCAGCAGCTCCTCTGCCATGATTTCCTACGAGCAGTACTTC. Residues: CASSSSAMISYEQYF. The chain is built from TRBV7-9 and TRBJ2-7; D is uncertain. Germline lookup yields CDR1 SEHNR and CDR2 FQNEAQ (reference sequence). Trimming removed 4 bases at V and 1 base at J, with 14 bases between. The CDR3 runs 15 residues.

The chain is built from TRBV6-1 and TRBJ2-5; D uncertain. Germline loops: CDR1 MNHNS, CDR2 SASEGT. V lost 5 bases to trimming and J lost 0 bases, with 7 bases between them. The CDR3 is 13 residues long. The CDR3 region has the DNA TGTGCCAGCAGTCGCGCCAACCAAGAGACCCAGTACTTC. Translation gives CASSRANQETQYF.